The clone carrying this T cell receptor beta chain was detected only a few times. Its target is not known. This sample was taken from a study of T cells in Graves' hyperthyroidism and ophthalmopathy. Looking at the study overall: Pretreatment peripheral blood was obtained at initial diagnosis. Study-wide results and limits: Blood shared most expanded thyroid clonotypes above 0.001.

Germline lookup yields CDR1 KGHDR and CDR2 SFDVKD. Trimming at V came to 5 bases and at J to 1 base, leaving 15 bases not matched to a gene. CDR3 length: 19 residues. Amplification of TCR beta CDR3 regions used RNA as the template. A first-round RT-PCR of the TCR CDR3 used the HTBI primer set. TCRdb re-analysed the multiplex PCR reads in MiXCR, keeping a single row per CDR3 protein. The table shows some 770,000 distinct CDR3 sequences, with about a sixth occurring only once. The TCR comes from a man between 18 and 29 years old with Graves' hyperthyroidism. What was sequenced was blood. This chain uses TRBV24-1 with TRBJ2-3, with 9 positions matching TRBD1. The CDR3 DNA sequence: TGTGCCACCAGTGCAACACTGACAGGGACAGGGACCGGCACAGATACGCAGTATTTT. This translates into CATSATLTGTGTGTDTQYF.